What follows describes a single T cell receptor beta chain. The antigen is unknown. Profiling relied on immunoSEQ multiplex PCR, and the TCRdb table lists in-frame clones only, not all of them. The table has some 99,000 clones, 88% seen once. The ends were cut back, 2 bases at V and 2 bases at J, with 7 bases in the middle. The CDR3 is made up of 13 amino acids. This sample is drawn from a study of T cell responses to AZD1222 COVID-19 vaccine. Findings of the study overall: There were vaccine-associated CD4 TCRs across spike, dominant at 160-218 and 743-854. Samples come after the peak T cell response, not at day 14. Spike-specific TCR breadth rose after two AZD1222 doses, and depth rose as well.

The TCR comes from an adult in good health. This specimen was peripheral blood, taken on day 0 of MenACWY control vaccination. The chain has TRBV12-3 or TRBV12-4 and TRBJ2-7; D call uncertain. The CDR3 DNA reads as TGTGCCAGCAGTTTACAGGAAACCTACGAGCAGTACTTC. Translated, it gives CASSLQETYEQYF.